The 25 T cell receptor beta chains below come from one sample, sequenced in a study of blood T cell repertoires in COVID-19. Libraries were prepared by immunoSEQ multiplex PCR; TCRdb keeps only in-frame clonotypes and omits some of them. In the table there are about 82,000 clones, 75% to 85% of which are singletons. The sequenced material came from peripheral blood. Source of these receptors: a middle-aged woman with active or convalescent COVID-19.

V and J are TRBV24-1 and TRBJ2-5; TRBD1 agrees at 7 bases. Germline CDR1 is KGHDR and CDR2 is SFDVKD. V dropped 2 bases and J dropped 7; count of bases not matched to a gene: 3. The CDR3 runs to 13 residues. CDR3 loop: CATSDSYRGTQYF. CDR3 in DNA: TGTGCCACCAGTGATTCCTACAGGGGGACCCAGTACTTC.

The chain is built from TRBV5-1 and TRBJ2-1; D is possibly TRBD2 (6 bases). The CDR3 loop spans 17 amino acids. The V end was cut by 2 bases, the J end by 0 bases, with 15 bases between. Germline loops: CDR1 SGHRS, CDR2 YFSETQ. The CDR3 DNA reads as TGCGCCAGCAGCTTAACTAGCTGGCGGAGCTCCTACAATGAGCAGTTCTTC. Translating gives CASSLTSWRSSYNEQFF.

V and J are TRBV6-6 and TRBJ2-6; D remains unclear. Germline assignment: CDR1 MNHNY and CDR2 SVGAGI (reference sequence). V lost 5 bases and J lost 0, with 5 bases in between. The CDR3 is 14 residues long. The CDR3, as DNA: TGTGCCAGCAGTCCCATCTCTGGGGCCAACGTCCTGACTTTC. It is translated as CASSPISGANVLTF.

V and J are TRBV9 and TRBJ1-5; D gene ambiguous. Germline CDR1 reads SGDLS; CDR2 reads YYNGEE. V was pared by 0 bases and J by 5 bases, with 9 bases between. The CDR3 consists of 14 residues. CDR3 amino acids: CASSVAGGDQPQHF. In DNA, the CDR3 is TGTGCCAGCAGCGTAGCCGGCGGGGATCAGCCCCAGCATTTT.

This clone turned up a few times. The rearrangement links TRBV11-3 to TRBJ1-1; tentatively, D is TRBD1 (6 bases). V gave up 5 bases and J gave up 9 bases, with 13 bases separating them. Germline-derived CDR1 and CDR2 are SGHNT and YENEEA. CDR3 length: 12 amino acids. The CDR3 region is CASSLGARKAFF. The CDR3 DNA sequence: TGTGCCAGCAGCCTGGGGGCGAGGAAAGCTTTCTTT.

This chain connects TRBV14 to TRBJ1-3; D gene unclear. CDR3 size: 15 residues. Germline V gene data show CDR1 as SGHDN and CDR2 as FVKESK. Trimming cost V 5 bases and J 0 bases, with 11 bases left between them. The CDR3 nucleotides read TGTGCCAGCAGCGCAACTGGGCTCTCTGGAAACACCATATATTTT. Amino acids: CASSATGLSGNTIYF.

Concerning this clone itself: Other DNA variants within this sample encode the same CDR3. The chain joins TRBV5-4 to TRBJ2-1, with 11 bases aligning to TRBD2. The germline V gene encodes CDR1 SGHNT and CDR2 YYREEE (reference sequence). J was trimmed by 0 bases and V by 5 bases; bases with no gene match: 4. This CDR3 has 16 amino acids. The CDR3 sequence: CASSRGTSGSYNEQFF. CDR3 DNA sequence: TGTGCCAGCAGTCGAGGGACTAGCGGCTCCTACAATGAGCAGTTCTTC.

The gene calls are TRBV6-5 and TRBJ2-1; tentative D call: TRBD1 (6 bases). From germline, CDR1 is MNHEY and CDR2 SVGAGI. The CDR3 runs to 13 residues. V shed 9 bases and J shed 0 bases, with 9 bases lying between them. DNA of the CDR3: TGTGCCAGTAGGGGGAGCTCCTACAATGAGCAGTTCTTC. Protein: CASRGSSYNEQFF.

This clone was recorded once. The chain employs TRBV29-1 and TRBJ2-1; D might be TRBD1 (5 bases). The germline V gene has CDR1 SQVTM and CDR2 ANQGSEA. The CDR3 runs 14 residues. Trimming stripped 3 bases from V and 2 bases from J, with 11 bases between. CDR3 DNA: TGCAGCGTTGAGGGGCAGAGAGCCTACAATGAGCAGTTCTTC. Its protein is CSVEGQRAYNEQFF.

This clone was seen just once. This chain links TRBV18 with TRBJ1-1; no firm D call. V lost 2 bases and J 4 bases, leaving 14 bases between the germline ends. Germline CDR1 and CDR2: KGHSH and LQKENI. This CDR3 is built from 15 residues. The CDR3 nucleotides read TGTGCCAGCTCACCAAGGATGTTGGGGAGCACTGAAGCTTTCTTT. It encodes CASSPRMLGSTEAFF.

This clone was observed a single time. The chain recombines TRBV11-1 with TRBJ1-1; no reliable D call. This CDR3 has 16 amino acids. The V gene lost 1 base and the J gene lost 4 bases, with 16 bases spanning the gap. CDR1 is SGHAT and CDR2 is FQDESV in the germline V gene (reference sequence). CDR3 sequence reads: CASSLVGLGSGTEAFF. In DNA, the CDR3 is TGTGCCAGCAGCTTAGTCGGCCTCGGGAGTGGCACTGAAGCTTTCTTT. Supplemented by reference TRBV11-1 and TRBJ1-1, the full variable domain reads EAEVAQSPRYKITEKSQAVAFWCDPISGHATLYWYRQILGQGPELLVQFQDESVVDDSQLPKDRFSAERLKGVDSTLKIQPAELGDSAMYLCASSLVGLGSGTEAFFGQGTRLTVV.

The chain uses TRBV27 and TRBJ1-2; tentative D call: TRBD1 (6 bases). CDR3 length: 13 amino acids. CDR1 and CDR2 (germline): MNHEY, SMNVEV (reference sequence). Trimming removed 3 bases from V and 9 bases from J, with 14 bases in between. CDR3 sequence reads: CASSFDPWDSYTF. CDR3 nucleotides: TGTGCCAGCAGTTTTGACCCATGGGACAGCTACACCTTC.

The rearrangement uses TRBV6-5 and TRBJ2-5, with TRBD1 matching over 9 bases. J gave up 6 bases and V 5 bases, and 7 bases lay outside the gene matches. CDR3 length equals 14 residues. The germline V gene has CDR1 MNHEY and CDR2 SVGAGI. For the CDR3, the DNA is TGTGCCAGCAGTCTCGGGACAGGGCGACAGACCCAGTACTTC. Its translation is CASSLGTGRQTQYF.

The rearrangement links TRBV27 to TRBJ1-1, with TRBD1 as a possible D gene (5 bases). The germline CDR1 and CDR2 sequences are MNHEY and SMNVEV (reference sequence). The CDR3 is made up of 13 amino acids. Trimming removed 8 bases from V and 2 bases from J, with 12 bases in between. CDR3 in amino acids: CASGRGLNTEAFF. DNA for the CDR3: TGTGCCAGCGGGAGGGGCTTAAACACTGAAGCTTTCTTT.

This clone has a handful of counts. This chain joins TRBV7-6 and TRBJ2-3; D is perhaps TRBD2 (5 bases). Germline V gene data show CDR1 as SGHVS and CDR2 as FNYEAQ. The V end was cut by 5 bases, the J end by 7 bases, with 16 bases between. This CDR3 has 14 amino acids. DNA for the CDR3: TGTGCCAGCAGCCCAGGTGGTGTCGGGAATACGCAGTATTTT. Amino acids: CASSPGGVGNTQYF. The whole variable domain, filled in from reference TRBV7-6 and TRBJ2-3, reads GAGVSQSPRYKVTKRGQDVALRCDPISGHVSLYWYRQALGQGPEFLTYFNYEAQQDKSGLPNDRFSAERPEGSISTLTIQRTEQRDSAMYRCASSPGGVGNTQYFGPGTRLTVL.

The chain links TRBV6-1 to TRBJ2-1; 13 nucleotides agree with TRBD2. Germline V gene data show CDR1 as MNHNS and CDR2 as SASEGT. This CDR3 is 16 amino acids long. V shed 4 bases and J 7 bases; nucleotides not matched to a gene: 7. For the CDR3, the DNA is TGTGCCAGCAGTGCTCAACTAGCGGGGGGGAAGAATGAGCAGTTCTTC. Its translation is CASSAQLAGGKNEQFF.

The chain has TRBV5-1 and TRBJ1-1; D is unclear. From germline, CDR1 is SGHRS and CDR2 YFSETQ. Trimming left V 1 base short and J 0 bases short, with 10 bases between. The CDR3 extends over 15 amino acids. DNA for the CDR3: TGCGCCAGCAGCTTGAGCGCAGCCATGAACACTGAAGCTTTCTTT. This translates into CASSLSAAMNTEAFF.

The chain is built from TRBV27 and TRBJ2-1; no firm D call. The V end lost 1 base, the J end lost 6 bases, and 13 bases lay between the germline ends. The CDR3 runs to 15 residues. Germline CDR1 reads MNHEY; CDR2 reads SMNVEV (reference sequence). DNA of the CDR3: TGTGCCAGCAGTTTATACCCGGTACCCCCCAATGAGCAGTTCTTC. Its protein product is CASSLYPVPPNEQFF.

The chain employs TRBV15 and TRBJ2-7; D is perhaps TRBD1 (5 bases). The CDR3 sequence is 15 residues long. Germline CDR1 LNHNV, CDR2 YYDKDF (reference sequence). Trimming removed 0 bases from V and 2 bases from J, with 11 bases in between. CDR3 protein: CATSRDPTATYEQYF. The CDR3 DNA is TGTGCCACCAGCAGAGATCCGACAGCCACCTACGAGCAGTACTTC.

The CDR3 DNA sequence: TGTGCCATCAGTAGTCTAGTCTACGAGCAGTACTTC. Amino acid sequence: CAISSLVYEQYF. The chain recombines TRBV10-3 with TRBJ2-7; D not certain. This CDR3 contains 12 residues. Germline-derived CDR1 and CDR2 are ENHRY and SYGVKD. Trimming removed 5 bases from V and 3 bases from J, with 8 bases in between.

The chain employs TRBV3-1 (or the pseudogene TRBV3-2) and TRBJ2-4; 12 positions match TRBD1. The CDR3 covers 20 residues. The V gene end was trimmed by 0 bases and the J gene end by 6 bases; junction bases not matched to a gene: 15. Germline V gives CDR1 LGHDT, CDR2 YNNKEL (reference sequence). The CDR3 region is CASSQDRHRDRGPRLNIQYF. CDR3 bases: TGTGCCAGCAGCCAAGACCGGCACCGGGACAGGGGGCCGAGGTTAAACATTCAGTACTTC.

The J gene is TRBJ1-4, the V gene TRBV19; D call uncertain. The CDR3 spans 15 residues. The V gene lost 3 bases and the J gene lost 8 bases, with 16 bases spanning the gap. Per germline, CDR1 LNHDA and CDR2 SQIVND (reference sequence). CDR3 region: CASSIASGPREKLFF. The CDR3 bases are TGTGCCAGTAGTATCGCCAGTGGTCCCCGCGAAAAACTGTTTTTT.

The V call is TRBV4-1, the J call TRBJ1-3; D is undetermined. The CDR3 spans 14 residues. Germline CDR1 MGHRA, CDR2 YSYEKL. V lost 1 base and J 2 bases, leaving 6 bases between the germline ends. CDR3 bases: TGCGCCAGCAGCCAAGGAGTTCCTGGAAACACCATATATTTT. As protein: CASSQGVPGNTIYF.

The chain joins TRBV28 to TRBJ1-2; D unclear. The ends were cut back, 2 bases at V and 5 bases at J, with 9 bases in the middle. Germline V gene sequence: CDR1 MDHEN, CDR2 SYDVKM. The CDR3 contains 13 residues. The CDR3 loop reads CASSLGLPYGYTF. The CDR3 DNA reads as TGTGCCAGCAGTTTAGGGCTGCCTTATGGCTACACCTTC.

This sequence joins TRBV4-3 and TRBJ1-6; D gene unclear. Germline lookup yields CDR1 LGHNA and CDR2 YSLEER. This CDR3 is 13 amino acids long. The V end lost 4 bases, the J end lost 13 bases, and 14 bases lay between the germline ends. CDR3 sequence reads: CASSRRPPRPLHF. The CDR3 DNA reads TGCGCCAGCAGCCGCAGGCCTCCCAGGCCCCTCCACTTT.